The T cell receptor (beta chain) described here comes from a study of CD8+CD57+ T cells in acquired aplastic anemia. Study-wide context: Across the sorted CD4+ and CD8+ cells, DNA amounts averaged approximately 3 ug.

Profiling that covered TCR beta VDJ and CDR3 relied on genomic DNA as its template. TCRdb reanalysed the reads using MiXCR and keeps one entry per CDR3 protein. The sample yields around 140,000 distinct CDR3 sequences, roughly two fifths seen once. Germline-derived CDR1 and CDR2 are SNHLY and FYNNEI. The CDR3 sequence is 12 residues long. The V end lost 11 bases, the J end lost 0 bases, and 10 bases lay between the germline ends. This clonotype was seen ten or more times. The chain carries TRBV2 and TRBJ1-1, with D unclear. The specimen sequenced was sorted CD4+, CD8+, or CD8+CD57+ T cells (not recorded which) from PBMCs. The TCR was taken from a human donor in good health, serving as a control. The CDR3 reads CAGGLVNTEAFF. For the CDR3, the DNA is TGTGCCGGAGGTTTAGTGAACACTGAAGCTTTCTTT.